These 17 T cell receptor beta chains were all obtained from the same sample, sequenced in a study of CD8 T cells in Susac syndrome. Random hexamers primed reverse transcription of about 0.5 to 1 ug RNA. A single record per CDR3 protein comes from TCRdb applying MiXCR to the immunoSEQ multiplex PCR reads. Seen here are fewer than 200,000 distinct CDR3 sequences, about 95% observed once, and the top ten hold 0.15% to 0.2%. Specimen: CD8+ T cells from PBMCs. These receptors all stem from a human donor with multiple sclerosis.

This chain uses TRBV6-5 with TRBJ2-3; tentative D call: TRBD1 (6 bases). CDR1 MNHEY and CDR2 SVGAGI come from the germline V gene. The CDR3 is 13 amino acids. V was clipped by 6 bases and J by 2 bases, with 9 bases between them. CDR3 loop: CASRQGITDTQYF. The CDR3, as DNA: TGTGCCAGCAGACAGGGTATCACAGATACGCAGTATTTT.

The chain carries TRBV15 and TRBJ2-1; 8 positions match TRBD1. The CDR3 length is 17 residues. CDR1 and CDR2 (germline): LNHNV, YYDKDF (reference sequence). V was pared by 0 bases and J by 5 bases, with 9 bases of the junction left unmatched. The CDR3 loop is CATSRDPPRTGNNEQFF. The CDR3 DNA follows: TGTGCCACCAGCAGAGATCCGCCCCGGACAGGGAACAATGAGCAGTTCTTC.

J is TRBJ2-3 and V is TRBV29-1, with D hard to call. The CDR3 loop spans 13 amino acids. Trimming took off 3 bases at V and 1 base at J, with 8 bases between the two ends. Germline V gene lookup returns CDR1 SQVTM and CDR2 ANQGSEA. The CDR3: CSVEGGGTDTQYF. The CDR3 DNA follows: TGCAGCGTTGAGGGCGGAGGCACAGATACGCAGTATTTT.

This chain joins TRBV27 and TRBJ1-1; 11 bases fit TRBD1. CDR3 size: 14 residues. CDR1 is MNHEY and CDR2 is SMNVEV in the germline V gene (reference sequence). Trimming cost V 8 bases and J 7 bases; bases outside gene matches: 9. The CDR3 sequence: CASSVGTGGGEAFF. The CDR3 DNA reads as TGTGCCAGCTCGGTCGGGACAGGGGGGGGTGAAGCTTTCTTT.

The V gene is TRBV7-9, the J gene TRBJ2-7; no clear D gene. In germline, CDR1 is SEHNR, CDR2 FQNEAQ (reference sequence). This CDR3 is built from 12 residues. Deletions cut 5 bases from V and 3 bases from J, with 8 bases between. CDR3 coding DNA: TGTGCCAGCAGCACTCATATCTACGAGCAGTACTTC. It translates to CASSTHIYEQYF.

The rearrangement uses TRBV3-1 and TRBJ2-3; 8 bases fit TRBD2. The CDR3 extends over 15 amino acids. Germline V gene lookup returns CDR1 LGHDT and CDR2 YNNKEL (reference sequence). With 0 bases clipped from V and 6 bases from J, the junction kept 5 bases outside the gene matches. CDR3 residues: CASSQEWRGADTQYF. The CDR3, as DNA: TGTGCCAGCAGCCAAGAATGGCGGGGGGCCGATACGCAGTATTTT.

V is TRBV9 and J is TRBJ2-7; D perhaps matches TRBD2 (7 bases). V was trimmed by 0 bases and J by 3 bases, leaving 13 bases between them. Per the germline V gene, CDR1 is SGDLS and CDR2 is YYNGEE. This CDR3 contains 15 residues. The DNA of the CDR3 is TGTGCCAGCAGCGTAGGGGCGGGGGCCATCTACGAGCAGTACTTC. Its protein product is CASSVGAGAIYEQYF.

V and J are TRBV20-1 and TRBJ2-3; D might be TRBD2 (6 bases). The CDR3 spans 13 residues. The germline V gene encodes CDR1 DFQATT and CDR2 SNEGSKA (reference sequence). Written as DNA, the CDR3 is TGCAGCCTCTTACTTGGAGGCCGGAGGGCGCAGTATTTT. Protein: CSLLLGGRRAQYF.

In this sample, this clonotype turned up a few times. CDR3 residues: CASSLSGRGSYNEQFF. The CDR3 nucleotides read TGTGCCAGCAGTTTATCGGGCAGGGGCTCCTACAATGAGCAGTTCTTC. The J gene is TRBJ2-1, the V gene TRBV27; tentative D call: TRBD1 (6 bases). The CDR3 is made up of 16 amino acids. The germline gives CDR1 MNHEY, CDR2 SMNVEV (reference sequence). V lost 0 bases to trimming and J lost 0 bases, with 9 bases between them.

The chain uses TRBV20-1 and TRBJ1-2; no firm D call. Germline CDR1 reads DFQATT; CDR2 reads SNEGSKA (reference sequence). The CDR3 consists of 14 residues. Trimming cost V 0 bases and J 2 bases, with 10 bases left between them. The CDR3: CSARDSDKNYGYTF. CDR3 coding DNA: TGCAGTGCTAGAGATTCCGACAAGAACTATGGCTACACCTTC.

The V call is TRBV12-3 or TRBV12-4, the J call TRBJ2-7; 8 bases line up with TRBD1. V lost 5 bases to trimming and J lost 2 bases; unmatched junction nucleotides: 8. This CDR3 contains 15 residues. DNA for the CDR3: TGTGCCAGCAGTAACCGGGACAGGCGACCCTACGAGCAGTACTTC. Translated, it gives CASSNRDRRPYEQYF.

V is TRBV6-1 and J is TRBJ2-3, with 12 bases aligning to TRBD2. The CDR3 contains 17 residues. The V segment lost 9 bases and the J segment 2 bases; nucleotides outside the gene matches: 12. CDR1 and CDR2 (germline): MNHNS, SASEGT. As DNA, the CDR3 is TGTGCCAGTCGAAAAACGACTAGCGGGAGCTCCACAGATACGCAGTATTTT. This codes for CASRKTTSGSSTDTQYF.

This chain links TRBV2 with TRBJ2-5, with D possibly matching TRBD1 (6 bases). There are 15 residues in the CDR3. Germline CDR1 is SNHLY and CDR2 is FYNNEI. V was clipped by 6 bases and J by 3 bases, with 17 bases between them. The CDR3 is CASSLPRDIKETQYF. CDR3 coding DNA: TGTGCCAGCAGCCTCCCCCGGGACATTAAAGAGACCCAGTACTTC.

This chain links TRBV6-5 with TRBJ2-7, with a tentative D call TRBD1 (5 bases). The CDR3 runs 15 residues. Germline V lookup: CDR1 MNHEY, CDR2 SVGAGI. Trimming removed 2 bases from V and 3 bases from J, with 14 bases in between. CDR3 residues: CASSYDSATRYEQYF. The CDR3 DNA is TGTGCCAGCAGTTACGACAGTGCAACCCGCTACGAGCAGTACTTC.

The rearrangement joins TRBV7-2 to TRBJ1-6; D uncertain. Looked up from germline, CDR1 is SGHTA and CDR2 is FQGNSA. The CDR3 sequence is 15 residues long. The V end lost 6 bases, the J end lost 5 bases, and 14 bases lay between the germline ends. CDR3 sequence: CASRRGPLNNSPLHF. In DNA form, the CDR3 reads TGTGCCAGCAGGAGAGGCCCATTGAATAATTCACCCCTCCACTTT.

A single count supports this clonotype. This chain links TRBV9 with TRBJ1-2; tentative D call: TRBD1 (6 bases). This CDR3 contains 14 residues. Trimming removed 3 bases at V and 6 bases at J, with 15 bases between. Germline CDR1 is SGDLS and CDR2 is YYNGEE. Here the CDR3 reads CASSDPGQVNGYTF. In DNA form, the CDR3 reads TGTGCCAGCAGCGATCCGGGACAAGTAAATGGCTACACCTTC.

V and J are TRBV27 and TRBJ1-1; D unresolved. The germline CDR1 and CDR2 sequences are MNHEY and SMNVEV (reference sequence). CDR3 length: 14 amino acids. V lost 0 bases to trimming and J lost 6 bases, with 11 bases between them. In DNA form, the CDR3 reads TGTGCCAGCAGTTTATCGCTCACGATGGCTGAAGCTTTCTTT. Translated, it gives CASSLSLTMAEAFF.